The 21 T cell receptor beta chains in this list originate from one sample, sequenced in a study of blood T cell repertoires in COVID-19 (dated by TCRdb to between 2020 and 2021). Library preparation was by the immunoSEQ multiplex PCR assay. TCRdb obtained this table from immuneACCESS and retained in-frame rearrangements with V and J assigned. These tables miss some clones; where compared with another copy, unresolved V genes account for less than half of the shortfall, and the remainder is unexplained. A total of 250,000 or so clones appear in this sample, about 89% of them only once. Of the sample, about 2.6% falls within the top ten clones. Sequencing used PBMCs or T cells enriched from blood (not recorded which). These receptor sequences come from a woman under 30 who had recovered from COVID-19.

This CDR3 is CASSPSGGSGANVLTF. As DNA, the CDR3 is TGTGCCAGCAGCCCCTCCGGGGGCTCTGGGGCCAACGTCCTGACTTTC. The gene calls are TRBV3-1 (or the pseudogene TRBV3-2) and TRBJ2-6; D is perhaps TRBD2 (6 bases). Germline V gene data show CDR1 as LGHDT and CDR2 as YNNKEL (reference sequence). The CDR3 runs 16 residues. The V and J ends lost 4 bases and 0 bases respectively, with 10 bases between them.

The chain carries TRBV7-8 and TRBJ2-7; D is possibly TRBD2 (5 bases). V lost 5 bases to trimming and J lost 3 bases, with 14 bases between them. Germline-derived CDR1 and CDR2 are SGHVS and FQNEAQ. The CDR3 runs to 14 residues. CDR3 in DNA: TGTGCCAGCAGCGTAGAAAGCGGTAACTACGAGCAGTACTTC. This gives the protein CASSVESGNYEQYF.

A word on this clone: Additional DNA sequences in this sample encode the identical CDR3. The genes are TRBV7-2 and TRBJ2-5; TRBD2 matches at 12 bases. The CDR3 has 16 amino acids. Germline V gives CDR1 SGHTA, CDR2 FQGNSA. V dropped 3 bases and J dropped 5; count of bases not matched to a gene: 7. CDR3 nucleotide sequence: TGTGCCAGCAGCTTGAAGACTAGCGGGGGCGGGGAGACCCAGTACTTC. Protein: CASSLKTSGGGETQYF.

The chain is built from TRBV6-6 and TRBJ2-3, with TRBD2 matching over 11 bases. Germline V gene data show CDR1 as MNHNY and CDR2 as SVGAGI (reference sequence). The CDR3 has 16 amino acids. The J segment lost 2 bases and the V segment lost 5 bases, leaving 6 bases of the junction unmatched. The CDR3 DNA is TGTGCCAGCAGTAAGACTAGCGGGGCCATCACAGATACGCAGTATTTT. Its protein product is CASSKTSGAITDTQYF.

The chain is built from TRBV19 and TRBJ2-7; the match to TRBD2 covers 10 bases. V lost 6 bases and J lost 3; bases outside the gene matches: 5. Per the germline V gene, CDR1 is LNHDA and CDR2 is SQIVND (reference sequence). There are 14 residues in the CDR3. This chain's CDR3 is CASSPSGSFYEQYF. The CDR3 DNA sequence: TGTGCCAGTAGCCCTAGCGGGAGTTTCTACGAGCAGTACTTC. Using reference TRBV19 and TRBJ2-7 for the parts outside the CDR3, the full variable domain is DGGITQSPKYLFRKEGQNVTLSCEQNLNHDAMYWYRQDPGQGLRLIYYSQIVNDFQKGDIAEGYSVSREKKESFPLTVTSAQKNPTAFYLCASSPSGSFYEQYFGPGTRLTVT.

V and J are TRBV29-1 and TRBJ1-5, with D possibly TRBD1 on 6 matching bases. Trimming stripped 5 bases from V and 7 bases from J, with 15 bases between. The CDR3 spans 13 residues. Germline CDR1 SQVTM, CDR2 ANQGSEA. The CDR3 nucleotides read TGCAGCGTTTTGACAGGTGGCCAACAGCCCCAGCATTTT. Its protein product is CSVLTGGQQPQHF.

The chain combines TRBV4-1 with TRBJ2-5, with 7 bases fitting TRBD2. Trimming removed 0 bases from V and 4 bases from J; junction bases left unmatched: 2. Per germline, CDR1 MGHRA and CDR2 YSYEKL. The CDR3 has 14 amino acids. CDR3 bases: TGCGCCAGCAGCCAAGATTGGGGGGGAGAGACCCAGTACTTC. Amino acids: CASSQDWGGETQYF.

The rearrangement links TRBV19 to TRBJ2-3; D possibly corresponds to TRBD2 (5 bases). The CDR3 loop spans 15 amino acids. The germline gives CDR1 LNHDA, CDR2 SQIVND (reference sequence). The V end was cut by 2 bases, the J end by 8 bases, with 17 bases between. The CDR3 spells CASSIKAGPLVTQYF. The CDR3 DNA reads TGTGCCAGTAGTATAAAGGCAGGCCCACTAGTTACGCAGTATTTT. Full variable domain (remainder filled in from reference TRBV19 and TRBJ2-3): DGGITQSPKYLFRKEGQNVTLSCEQNLNHDAMYWYRQDPGQGLRLIYYSQIVNDFQKGDIAEGYSVSREKKESFPLTVTSAQKNPTAFYLCASSIKAGPLVTQYFGPGTRLTVL.

The chain recombines TRBV10-2 with TRBJ1-4; D gene unclear. This CDR3 is built from 15 residues. Per the germline V gene, CDR1 is WSHSY and CDR2 is SAAADI. With 0 bases removed from V and 7 bases from J, the gap between germline ends came to 12 bases. The CDR3 region is CASSESLGLSEKLFF. CDR3 coding DNA: TGCGCCAGCAGTGAGTCATTGGGCCTTTCTGAAAAACTGTTTTTT.

The V call is TRBV30, the J call TRBJ2-5; 12 bases map to TRBD2. The CDR3 runs 15 residues. Germline values: CDR1 GTSNPN, CDR2 SVGIG (reference sequence). V shed 2 bases and J 3 bases; nucleotides not matched to a gene: 4. The CDR3 loop reads CAWSLPSGGEETQYF. DNA of the CDR3: TGTGCCTGGAGTTTACCTAGCGGGGGGGAAGAGACCCAGTACTTC. The full variable domain, with the rest looked up from reference TRBV30 and TRBJ2-5, is SQTIHQWPATLVQPVGSPLSLECTVEGTSNPNLYWYRQAAGRGLQLLFYSVGIGQISSEVPQNLSASRPQDRQFILSSKKLLLSDSGFYLCAWSLPSGGEETQYFGPGTRLLVL.

This clone was detected only once. The genes are TRBV7-9 and TRBJ1-2; D gene uncertain. V was trimmed by 5 bases and J by 6 bases, leaving 19 bases between them. Germline CDR1 and CDR2: SEHNR and FQNEAQ (reference sequence). This CDR3 is built from 15 residues. Written as DNA, the CDR3 is TGTGCCAGCAGCCCGAGTTTCGGACGGGAGGATGGCTACACCTTC. Amino acid sequence: CASSPSFGREDGYTF. The complete variable domain, with remaining parts taken from reference TRBV7-9 and TRBJ1-2, reads DTGVSQNPRHKITKRGQNVTFRCDPISEHNRLYWYRQTLGQGPEFLTYFQNEAQLEKSRLLSDRFSAERPKGSFSTLEIQRTEQGDSAMYLCASSPSFGREDGYTFGSGTRLTVV.

This clone was found a few times. V is TRBV28 and J is TRBJ2-7; D might be TRBD1 (5 bases). Trimming stripped 0 bases from V and 0 bases from J, with 6 bases between. Per germline, CDR1 MDHEN and CDR2 SYDVKM. The CDR3 totals 14 residues. The CDR3 is CASSLWGRSYEQYF. CDR3 DNA sequence: TGTGCCAGCAGTTTATGGGGGCGCTCCTACGAGCAGTACTTC.

The chain couples TRBV12-5 to TRBJ2-2; D is possibly TRBD1 (7 bases). Germline CDR1 and CDR2: LGHNT and FRNRAP. V was pared by 0 bases and J by 5 bases, with 16 bases between. The CDR3 loop spans 17 amino acids. The CDR3 here is CASGLVHRGGRTGELFF. In DNA, the CDR3 is TGTGCTAGTGGTTTGGTTCACAGGGGAGGAAGGACCGGGGAGCTGTTTTTT. Drawing the rest from reference TRBV12-5 and TRBJ2-2, the complete variable domain is DARVTQTPRHKVTEMGQEVTMRCQPILGHNTVFWYRQTMMQGLELLAYFRNRAPLDDSGMPKDRFSAEMPDATLATLKIQPSEPRDSAVYFCASGLVHRGGRTGELFFGEGSRLTVL.

The CDR3 DNA reads as TGTGCCAGCAGTTACTCAGGCCCTGGGCAGGATGAGCAGTTCTTC. Its protein product is CASSYSGPGQDEQFF. The V call is TRBV6-5, the J call TRBJ2-1; D gene uncertain. Germline-derived CDR1 and CDR2 are MNHEY and SVGAGI. The V gene lost 0 bases and the J gene lost 8 bases, with 14 bases spanning the gap. The CDR3 is 15 residues long.

The chain couples TRBV3-1 (or the pseudogene TRBV3-2) to TRBJ1-1; D is unclear. The ends were cut back, 1 base at V and 1 base at J, with 13 bases in the middle. The CDR3 is made up of 16 amino acids. From germline, CDR1 is LGHDT and CDR2 YNNKEL (reference sequence). The DNA for the CDR3 is TGTGCCAGCAGCCAAGGGCGTACGAGGCCGAACACTGAAGCTTTCTTT. This translates into CASSQGRTRPNTEAFF.

The chain combines TRBV6-5 with TRBJ1-1; 8 nucleotides agree with TRBD1. The germline CDR1 and CDR2 sequences are MNHEY and SVGAGI. With V trimmed by 7 bases and J by 6 bases, 10 bases remained unmatched. The CDR3 sequence is 14 residues long. DNA of the CDR3: TGTGCCAGCATCCGGACAGGGTTGCCCCCTGAAGCTTTCTTT. Its protein is CASIRTGLPPEAFF.

This chain joins TRBV4-3 and TRBJ2-2; TRBD2 aligns across 9 bases. Germline CDR1 LGHNA, CDR2 YSLEER. V trimming: 4 bases; J trimming: 5 bases; junction bases outside the gene matches: 8. CDR3 size: 16 residues. In nucleotides, the CDR3 is TGCGCCAGCAGCCGAGGACTAGCGATAGGGACCGGGGAGCTGTTTTTT. This codes for CASSRGLAIGTGELFF.

This chain links TRBV6-5 with TRBJ1-1; the match to TRBD1 covers 10 bases. Germline CDR1 MNHEY, CDR2 SVGAGI. The CDR3 totals 13 residues. V gave up 5 bases and J gave up 10 bases; unmatched junction bases: 7. The CDR3 protein is CASSIQDRGTAFF. The CDR3 DNA reads as TGTGCCAGCAGTATCCAGGACAGGGGGACAGCTTTCTTT.

This chain links TRBV10-2 with TRBJ2-3; 8 bases fit TRBD2. CDR1 and CDR2 (germline): WSHSY, SAAADI. This CDR3 comprises 14 residues. J lost 5 bases, V lost 2 bases, and 3 bases had no gene match. The CDR3 DNA is TGCGCCAGCAGTGAGGCCGGGGGGGTAGATACGCAGTATTTT. It encodes CASSEAGGVDTQYF.

The V call is TRBV19, the J call TRBJ1-2, with D perhaps TRBD1 (6 bases). Germline assignment: CDR1 LNHDA and CDR2 SQIVND (reference sequence). V was trimmed by 3 bases and J by 11 bases, leaving 19 bases between them. The CDR3 is 14 amino acids. CDR3 coding DNA: TGTGCCAGTAGTATTTTGGGACACGGAATTGCTTACACCTTC. Translating gives CASSILGHGIAYTF.

This chain joins TRBV28 and TRBJ2-3; 11 positions match TRBD2. J lost 7 bases, V lost 7 bases, and 13 bases had no gene match. The CDR3 sequence is 16 residues long. CDR1 and CDR2 (germline): MDHEN, SYDVKM. As DNA, the CDR3 is TGTGCCAGCACCCCCCCACTAGCGGGAGTTTCGAATACGCAGTATTTT. Protein product: CASTPPLAGVSNTQYF. Full variable domain (missing parts from reference TRBV28 and TRBJ2-3): DVKVTQSSRYLVKRTGEKVFLECVQDMDHENMFWYRQDPGLGLRLIYFSYDVKMKEKGDIPEGYSVSREKKERFSLILESASTNQTSMYLCASTPPLAGVSNTQYFGPGTRLTVL.